These 6 T cell receptor beta chains were all obtained from the same sample, sequenced in a study of blood T cell repertoires in COVID-19. Assay used: immunoSEQ multiplex PCR; TCRdb lists only in-frame clones, some missing. The sample contains about 370,000 clones, around 91% of which appear only once. What was sequenced was PBMCs or T cells enriched from blood (not recorded which). The receptor set was obtained from a man younger than 30 who had recovered from COVID-19.

With regard to this clone: A much larger clone lies one base from this, so it may be a read error. The chain has TRBV5-4 and TRBJ1-1; a possible D gene is TRBD1 (6 bases). Germline CDR1 reads SGHNT; CDR2 reads YYREEE (reference sequence). Trimming left V 3 bases short and J 1 base short, with 7 bases between. This CDR3 spans 13 amino acids. The CDR3 protein is CASSWGQNTEAFF. CDR3 bases: TGTGCCAGCAGCTGGGGACAGAACACTGAAGCTTTCTTT. The full variable domain, completed using reference TRBV5-4 and TRBJ1-1, is ETGVTQSPTHLIKTRGQQVTLRCSSQSGHNTVSWYQQALGQGPQFIFQYYREEENGRGNFPPRFSGLQFPNYSSELNVNALELDDSALYLCASSWGQNTEAFFGQGTRLTVV.

This chain joins TRBV9 and TRBJ1-3; 7 bases fit TRBD1. Germline lookup yields CDR1 SGDLS and CDR2 YYNGEE. V shed 2 bases, J shed 1 base, and the junction held 6 bases outside the gene matches. CDR3 size: 16 residues. CDR3 loop: CASSVGDSHSGNTIYF. The CDR3 DNA reads as TGTGCCAGCAGCGTGGGGGACAGCCATTCTGGAAACACCATATATTTT.

The V and J genes are TRBV19 and TRBJ1-4; 8 positions match TRBD1. The CDR3 totals 15 residues. V dropped 1 base and J dropped 4; count of bases not matched to a gene: 2. Germline CDR1 is LNHDA and CDR2 is SQIVND (reference sequence). CDR3 nucleotides: TGTGCCAGTAGTATAGGTACAGGGGGTAATGAAAAACTGTTTTTT. Protein product: CASSIGTGGNEKLFF.

The CDR3 DNA sequence: TGCAGCGTTGAAAATCTTGGCTCCTATGGCTACACCTTC. It encodes CSVENLGSYGYTF. V usage is TRBV29-1 and J usage is TRBJ1-2, with unresolved D. The CDR3 contains 13 residues. Germline values: CDR1 SQVTM, CDR2 ANQGSEA. Between the trimmed V and J ends, which lost 2 bases and 4 bases, there was a span of 11 bases.

The chain is built from TRBV10-3 and TRBJ1-1, with 8 positions matching TRBD1. After removal of 4 bases from V and 4 bases from J, the junction contained 11 bases not matched to a gene. Germline CDR1 is ENHRY and CDR2 is SYGVKD. CDR3 length: 16 residues. CDR3 DNA sequence: TGTGCCATCAGTGTACGGCAGGGGGCGCGGGGCACTGAAGCTTTCTTT. Translated: CAISVRQGARGTEAFF.

This chain uses TRBV7-8 with TRBJ1-2; perhaps TRBD1 as D (5 bases). The CDR3 is made up of 12 amino acids. Trimming cost V 5 bases and J 6 bases, with 10 bases left between them. Germline CDR1 reads SGHVS; CDR2 reads FQNEAQ. CDR3 residues: CASSGAPHGYTF. CDR3 nucleotide sequence: TGTGCCAGCAGCGGGGCGCCGCATGGCTACACCTTC. Full variable domain (missing parts from reference TRBV7-8 and TRBJ1-2): GAGVSQSPRYKVAKRGQDVALRCDPISGHVSLFWYQQALGQGPEFLTYFQNEAQLDKSGLPSDRFFAERPEGSVSTLKIQRTQQEDSAVYLCASSGAPHGYTFGSGTRLTVV.